A single sample gave rise to the 20 T cell receptor beta chains below, sequenced in a study of blood T cell repertoires in COVID-19. Produced via immunoSEQ multiplex PCR; TCRdb's table is partial and in-frame only. The table lists 100,000 to 150,000 clones, approximately 80% of them singletons, with 9.7% in the top ten. Material for sequencing was peripheral blood. Source of these receptors: a man between 40 and 49 years old with active or convalescent COVID-19.

The chain carries TRBV6-5 and TRBJ2-5; TRBD1 matches 9 bases. Trimming at V came to 10 bases and at J to 4 bases, leaving 10 bases not matched to a gene. The CDR3 covers 14 residues. The germline gives CDR1 MNHEY, CDR2 SVGAGI. The CDR3 loop is CATEGQGKRETQYF. CDR3 DNA sequence: TGTGCCACGGAAGGACAGGGGAAGCGAGAGACCCAGTACTTC.

The chain links TRBV6-5 to TRBJ1-1; D perhaps matches TRBD1 (5 bases). Trimming took off 6 bases at V and 2 bases at J, with 10 bases between the two ends. The germline gives CDR1 MNHEY, CDR2 SVGAGI. The CDR3 has 13 amino acids. The DNA of the CDR3 is TGTGCCAGCAGCCCCCAGGGAAACACTGAAGCTTTCTTT. Amino acid sequence: CASSPQGNTEAFF.

The rearrangement joins TRBV10-3 to TRBJ2-5; TRBD1 matches 7 bases. CDR3 length: 14 amino acids. V was clipped by 6 bases and J by 2 bases; unmatched bases: 6. Per the germline V gene, CDR1 is ENHRY and CDR2 is SYGVKD. The CDR3 sequence: CAISAGQAQETQYF. The CDR3 DNA reads TGTGCCATCAGCGCCGGACAGGCACAAGAGACCCAGTACTTC.

V is TRBV6-5 and J is TRBJ1-2; a weak D match, TRBD1 (5 bases). This CDR3 contains 16 residues. V lost 0 bases and J 8 bases, leaving 19 bases between the germline ends. Germline CDR1 is MNHEY and CDR2 is SVGAGI. The CDR3 here is CASSYSILQVGDGYTF. CDR3 bases: TGTGCCAGCAGTTACTCGATATTACAGGTTGGAGACGGCTACACCTTC.

The chain combines TRBV5-4 with TRBJ1-1; TRBD1 is a possible D gene (5 bases). CDR3 length: 16 amino acids. Germline CDR1 reads SGHNT; CDR2 reads YYREEE (reference sequence). V gave up 3 bases and J gave up 5 bases, with 20 bases separating them. The CDR3 loop is CASSWGGNEGRTEAFF. The CDR3, as DNA: TGTGCCAGCAGCTGGGGGGGTAACGAGGGTCGGACTGAAGCTTTCTTT.

The V call is TRBV7-9, the J call TRBJ2-5; D not certain. The CDR3 consists of 14 residues. Germline V CDR1 and CDR2: SEHNR, FQNEAQ (reference sequence). The V end was cut by 3 bases, the J end by 5 bases, with 13 bases between. The CDR3 loop is CASSFDTVYETQYF. For the CDR3, the DNA is TGTGCCAGCAGCTTTGATACAGTTTACGAGACCCAGTACTTC. The full variable domain, its missing parts supplied by reference TRBV7-9 and TRBJ2-5, is DTGVSQNPRHKITKRGQNVTFRCDPISEHNRLYWYRQTLGQGPEFLTYFQNEAQLEKSRLLSDRFSAERPKGSFSTLEIQRTEQGDSAMYLCASSFDTVYETQYFGPGTRLLVL.

This clone has just a few counts. The chain is built from TRBV6-5 and TRBJ1-6, with a possible D match to TRBD1 (6 bases). The length of the CDR3 is 14 residues. Trimming shortened V by 6 bases and J by 4 bases, and 10 bases separated the two germline ends. The germline V gene has CDR1 MNHEY and CDR2 SVGAGI. The CDR3 is CASSRTVYNSPLHF. CDR3 DNA sequence: TGTGCCAGCAGCAGGACAGTTTATAATTCACCCCTCCACTTT.

The genes are TRBV30 and TRBJ2-1; the match to TRBD1 covers 10 bases. Germline lookup yields CDR1 GTSNPN and CDR2 SVGIG (reference sequence). The CDR3 runs 18 residues. Losses at the gene ends were 0 bases for V and 7 bases for J; bases not matched to a gene: 15. The CDR3 bases are TGTGCCTGGAGTGTCCCAGATATGGACAGGGGGAAAGGAAATGAGCAGTTCTTC. It is translated as CAWSVPDMDRGKGNEQFF.

The chain employs TRBV3-1 (or the pseudogene TRBV3-2) and TRBJ2-1, with D perhaps TRBD1 (5 bases). V lost 3 bases, J lost 0 bases, and 15 bases lay in between. Germline CDR1 LGHDT, CDR2 YNNKEL (reference sequence). CDR3 length: 17 residues. CDR3 nucleotide sequence: TGTGCCAGCAGCCAGAAGAATAGGGGCAGCTCCTACAATGAGCAGTTCTTC. Protein sequence: CASSQKNRGSSYNEQFF.

The rearrangement links TRBV18 to TRBJ1-5; D remains unclear. This CDR3 comprises 12 residues. V lost 2 bases and J lost 6, with 5 bases in between. CDR1 KGHSH and CDR2 LQKENI come from the germline V gene. The CDR3 DNA is TGTGCCAGCTCACCAGAGGGTCAGCCCCAGCATTTT. This translates into CASSPEGQPQHF.

This clone was detected only once. The chain is built from TRBV7-9 and TRBJ1-2, with 7 positions matching TRBD1. This CDR3 region has 15 residues. Germline CDR1 SEHNR, CDR2 FQNEAQ (reference sequence). Germline trimming cut 2 bases from V and 5 bases from J; bases unmatched to any gene: 8. CDR3 bases: TGTGCCAGCAGCTTACCCTCGGGACAGACTTATGGCTACACCTTC. It codes for CASSLPSGQTYGYTF.

The chain combines TRBV14 with TRBJ2-2; 7 positions agree with TRBD2. Trimming removed 1 base from V and 5 bases from J; junction bases left unmatched: 7. The CDR3 totals 16 residues. From germline, CDR1 is SGHDN and CDR2 FVKESK. The CDR3 DNA reads TGTGCCAGCAGCCAAGTACTAGCGTGGGGAACCGGGGAGCTGTTTTTT. Amino acids: CASSQVLAWGTGELFF.

This clone came up once. This sequence joins TRBV2 and TRBJ2-3; D uncertain. Germline CDR1 reads SNHLY; CDR2 reads FYNNEI. CDR3 length: 14 amino acids. Trimming pared 1 base from V and 1 base from J, leaving 6 bases between. This chain's CDR3 is CASSEGGGTDTQYF. The CDR3 DNA reads TGTGCCAGCAGTGAAGGCGGAGGCACAGATACGCAGTATTTT.

The rearrangement uses TRBV5-1 and TRBJ2-1; TRBD2 aligns across 14 bases. The ends lost 0 bases at V and 9 bases at J; junction bases unmatched: 5. CDR3 size: 16 residues. Germline CDR1 reads SGHRS; CDR2 reads YFSETQ. The CDR3 DNA follows: TGCGCCAGCAGCTTGGCCCCGGGGACTAGCGGGGGTGAGCAGTTCTTC. Its protein is CASSLAPGTSGGEQFF.

The rearrangement joins TRBV5-4 to TRBJ1-5; tentatively, D is TRBD1 (5 bases). The CDR3 is 12 amino acids. V was trimmed by 9 bases and J by 4 bases, leaving 11 bases between them. The germline V gene encodes CDR1 SGHNT and CDR2 YYREEE (reference sequence). The CDR3 spells CANAGGNQPQHF. The CDR3 nucleotides are TGTGCCAACGCGGGGGGGAATCAGCCCCAGCATTTT.

The chain combines TRBV27 with TRBJ2-5; 8 positions agree with TRBD1. After removal of 6 bases from V and 5 bases from J, the junction contained 14 bases not matched to a gene. The CDR3 is made up of 16 amino acids. Germline lookup yields CDR1 MNHEY and CDR2 SMNVEV (reference sequence). The CDR3 sequence: CASRTRQGRGRETQYF. The CDR3 DNA follows: TGTGCCAGCAGAACACGACAGGGGAGAGGTCGGGAGACCCAGTACTTC.

This clone has only one observation. The chain's CDR3 is CASSMEGSGYYGYTF. The CDR3, as DNA: TGTGCCAGCAGCATGGAGGGGTCCGGGTACTATGGCTACACCTTC. V gene TRBV7-3 combines with J gene TRBJ1-2; D possibly corresponds to TRBD1 (5 bases). This CDR3 region has 15 residues. V was cut by 5 bases and J by 3 bases, with 16 bases left in between. The germline V gene encodes CDR1 SGHTA and CDR2 FQGTGA.

The chain recombines TRBV9 with TRBJ2-2; TRBD1 might be the D (7 bases). The V gene's germline CDR1 is SGDLS and CDR2 YYNGEE. Between the trimmed V and J ends, which lost 3 bases and 6 bases, there was a span of 18 bases. The CDR3 runs 16 residues. DNA for the CDR3: TGTGCCAGCAGCGATTACTCAGGGGGGTTGTCCGGGGAGCTGTTTTTT. Amino acids: CASSDYSGGLSGELFF. Supplemented by reference TRBV9 and TRBJ2-2, the full variable domain reads DSGVTQTPKHLITATGQRVTLRCSPRSGDLSVYWYQQSLDQGLQFLIQYYNGEERAKGNILERFSAQQFPDLHSELNLSSLELGDSALYFCASSDYSGGLSGELFFGEGSRLTVL.

The V call is TRBV18, the J call TRBJ2-3; D may be TRBD1 (5 bases). The V end lost 3 bases, the J end lost 6 bases, and 19 bases lay between the germline ends. The CDR3 contains 16 residues. Germline V gene sequence: CDR1 KGHSH, CDR2 LQKENI. The CDR3 bases are TGTGCCAGCTCACCCGGAAGACAGAGCCTTGCGGATACGCAGTATTTT. Its translation is CASSPGRQSLADTQYF.

This sequence joins TRBV7-2 and TRBJ2-1; D is possibly TRBD1 (6 bases). Trimming cost V 0 bases and J 6 bases, with 15 bases left between them. In germline, CDR1 is SGHTA, CDR2 FQGNSA. The CDR3 has 16 residues. CDR3 DNA sequence: TGTGCCAGCAGCTTAGCATCGGGACACAGACGCAATGAGCAGTTCTTC. Protein: CASSLASGHRRNEQFF.